This entry describes one T cell receptor beta chain. No antigen is known for it. One base away lies a much larger clone, so this may be a sequencing read error. Both previously described methods and listed TCR primers were employed to make bulk TCR libraries. TCRdb re-called the PCR reads through MiXCR, storing one row per CDR3 protein. The data show just under 650,000 distinct CDR3 sequences, approximately 20% seen once. Sorting isolated naive CD8 T cells as CD8+CD4-CCR7+CD45RA+ events. These data belong to a study of molecular identifiers for immune sequencing clone quantification. Study outcomes and limitations: Spiked TCR RNA from one Jurkat cell reportedly showed up when mixed among 850,000 to 1,000,000 naive cells. Under 1% of molecules in naive cells, but over 97% of effector molecules, belonged to clones above 20 RNA copies.

CDR1 SGDLS and CDR2 YYNGEE come from the germline V gene. The CDR3 consists of 15 residues. The specimen was naive CD8+ T cells from blood, with Jurkat cell RNA spiked in. Indicated subset: FACS-sorted CD8+CD4-CCR7+CD45RA+ naive T cells. The TCR was taken from a human donor in good health. Some libraries in this study had Jurkat cell RNA spiked in. The genes are TRBV9 and TRBJ2-5, with 7 bases fitting TRBD2. The CDR3 here is CASSVGASGQETQHF. The CDR3 nucleotides read TGTGCCAGCAGCGTAGGGGCTAGCGGACAAGAGACCCAGCACTTC.